A single sample is the source of the 17 T cell receptor beta chains below, sequenced in a study of blood T cell repertoires in COVID-19. The assay was immunoSEQ multiplex PCR, and TCRdb's table has in-frame clones only and misses some. The sample includes about 80,000 clones, around 80% of them seen just once. Material for sequencing was peripheral blood. All receptors come from a man older than 75 with acute or convalescent COVID-19.

The CDR3 sequence is CASSPSRDRDINYGYTF. CDR3 sequence (DNA): TGTGCCAGCTCACCATCGCGGGACAGGGATATTAACTATGGCTACACCTTC. The genes are TRBV18 and TRBJ1-2; TRBD1 matches at 9 bases. The V segment lost 2 bases and the J segment 1 base; nucleotides outside the gene matches: 8. The CDR3 loop spans 17 amino acids. CDR1 and CDR2 from the germline V gene are KGHSH and LQKENI.

The chain has TRBV13 and TRBJ1-1; tentatively, D is TRBD1 (5 bases). The CDR3 extends over 16 amino acids. Trimming stripped 4 bases from V and 1 base from J, with 16 bases between. CDR1 PRHDT and CDR2 FYEKMQ come from the germline V gene (reference sequence). CDR3 nucleotides: TGTGCCAGCAGCTACGACCTTGCGGGGGGGAACACTGAAGCTTTCTTT. It yields the protein CASSYDLAGGNTEAFF. The complete variable domain, with remaining parts taken from reference TRBV13 and TRBJ1-1, reads AAGVIQSPRHLIKEKRETATLKCYPIPRHDTVYWYQQGPGQDPQFLISFYEKMQSDKGSIPDRFSAQQFSDYHSELNMSSLELGDSALYFCASSYDLAGGNTEAFFGQGTRLTVV.

There are a few counts of this clone. The chain has TRBV20-1 and TRBJ1-2, with D possibly TRBD1 on 5 matching bases. Germline values: CDR1 DFQATT, CDR2 SNEGSKA (reference sequence). The ends were cut back, 3 bases at V and 7 bases at J, with 18 bases in the middle. CDR3 length equals 14 residues. Here the CDR3 reads CSASHPEGRAGYTF. The CDR3 DNA sequence: TGCAGTGCTAGTCACCCGGAGGGACGAGCTGGCTACACCTTC.

J is TRBJ2-7 and V is TRBV2, with 7 bases identical to TRBD1. The germline gives CDR1 SNHLY, CDR2 FYNNEI. This CDR3 contains 13 residues. Trimming cost V 6 bases and J 6 bases; bases outside gene matches: 8. Written as DNA, the CDR3 is TGTGCCAGCAGGGGGGACAGCTTTCGCGAGCAGTACTTC. It specifies CASRGDSFREQYF. Looking up the rest from reference TRBV2 and TRBJ2-7 gives the full variable domain: EPEVTQTPSHQVTQMGQEVILRCVPISNHLYFYWYRQILGQKVEFLVSFYNNEISEKSEIFDDQFSVERPDGSNFTLKIRSTKLEDSAMYFCASRGDSFREQYFGPGTRLTVT.

This chain uses TRBV7-9 with TRBJ1-2; 8 bases are shared with TRBD1. V shed 1 base and J 8 bases; nucleotides not matched to a gene: 9. From germline, CDR1 is SEHNR and CDR2 FQNEAQ (reference sequence). The CDR3 spans 15 residues. Here the CDR3 DNA reads TGTGCCAGCAGCTTAGGGGAGGACAGGGCGATAGGCTACACCTTC. Its protein product is CASSLGEDRAIGYTF.

V and J are TRBV3-1 (or the pseudogene TRBV3-2) and TRBJ1-3; D is uncertain. Trimming cost V 4 bases and J 0 bases, with 19 bases left between them. CDR1 and CDR2 from the germline V gene are LGHDT and YNNKEL (reference sequence). The CDR3 covers 18 residues. This chain's CDR3 is CASSPRNLQTFSGNTIYF. CDR3 DNA sequence: TGTGCCAGCAGCCCGCGAAACCTACAGACATTCTCTGGAAACACCATATATTTT.

The chain couples TRBV5-4 to TRBJ2-3, with 12 positions matching TRBD2. The V gene end was trimmed by 9 bases and the J gene end by 1 base; junction bases not matched to a gene: 3. The CDR3 is made up of 14 amino acids. CDR1 is SGHNT and CDR2 is YYREEE in the germline V gene (reference sequence). In DNA form, the CDR3 reads TGTGCCACCCGGACTAGCGGGGGCACAGATACGCAGTATTTT. This encodes CATRTSGGTDTQYF.

V usage is TRBV20-1 and J usage is TRBJ1-5; TRBD1 might be the D (5 bases). Germline CDR1 is DFQATT and CDR2 is SNEGSKA (reference sequence). Trimming cost V 3 bases and J 4 bases, with 10 bases left between them. The CDR3 totals 13 residues. The CDR3 loop reads CSASGHSNQPQHF. The CDR3 region has the DNA TGCAGTGCTAGTGGACACTCTAATCAGCCCCAGCATTTT.

The rearrangement links TRBV18 to TRBJ2-5; 10 bases are shared with TRBD2. With V trimmed by 1 base and J by 2 bases, 13 bases remained unmatched. Germline V gives CDR1 KGHSH, CDR2 LQKENI. CDR3 length: 19 amino acids. DNA of the CDR3: TGTGCCAGCTCACCACAGCGGGCTCAACTAGCGGGGAATCAAGAGACCCAGTACTTC. Translating gives CASSPQRAQLAGNQETQYF.

This rearrangement joins TRBV27 to TRBJ2-1; perhaps TRBD2 as D (7 bases). V was shortened by 3 bases and J by 6 bases, with 15 bases between the two germline ends. The CDR3 contains 15 residues. The V gene's germline CDR1 is MNHEY and CDR2 SMNVEV (reference sequence). This chain's CDR3 is CASSFLRGGANEQFF. As DNA, the CDR3 is TGTGCCAGCAGTTTCTTAAGGGGGGGGGCCAATGAGCAGTTCTTC.

Only a few counts were recorded for this clone. This chain uses TRBV3-1 (or the pseudogene TRBV3-2) with TRBJ1-3; the match to TRBD1 covers 7 bases. The CDR3 spans 14 residues. J was trimmed by 4 bases and V by 4 bases; bases with no gene match: 4. In germline, CDR1 is LGHDT, CDR2 YNNKEL (reference sequence). CDR3 residues: CASSLTGVGNTIYF. In DNA, the CDR3 is TGTGCCAGCAGCCTAACAGGGGTCGGAAACACCATATATTTT.

This clone was recorded a few times. The chain couples TRBV6-5 to TRBJ1-3, with D maybe TRBD1 (5 bases). Germline assignment: CDR1 MNHEY and CDR2 SVGAGI. The ends were cut back, 7 bases at V and 3 bases at J, with 16 bases in the middle. CDR3 length: 15 amino acids. The CDR3 DNA sequence: TGTGCCAGCACCTCCAGGGTGCAGGGTGGAAACACCATATATTTT. It specifies CASTSRVQGGNTIYF.

V and J are TRBV5-1 and TRBJ1-2; tentatively, D is TRBD1 (6 bases). From germline, CDR1 is SGHRS and CDR2 YFSETQ. Trimming shortened V by 2 bases and J by 5 bases, and 13 bases separated the two germline ends. The length of the CDR3 is 14 residues. The CDR3 here is CASSLRGNGYGYTF. Here the CDR3 DNA reads TGCGCCAGCAGCTTAAGGGGGAATGGTTATGGCTACACCTTC.

This chain links TRBV15 with TRBJ2-4; 16 nucleotides line up with TRBD2. The CDR3 runs to 19 residues. The trim removed 0 bases at V and 1 base at J, leaving 3 bases unmatched. CDR1 is LNHNV and CDR2 is YYDKDF in the germline V gene (reference sequence). In nucleotides, the CDR3 is TGTGCCACCAGCAGAGAAGGGACTAGCGGGGGGGCTGCCAAAAACATTCAGTACTTC. This codes for CATSREGTSGGAAKNIQYF.

The chain's CDR3 is CARGTGGFRNSPLHF. Written as DNA, the CDR3 is TGTGCCAGAGGGACAGGGGGCTTTCGGAATTCACCCCTCCACTTT. The chain employs TRBV2 and TRBJ1-6, with 12 positions matching TRBD1. The CDR3 is 15 residues long. The germline CDR1 and CDR2 sequences are SNHLY and FYNNEI. V gave up 9 bases and J gave up 7 bases; unmatched junction bases: 7. The full variable domain, with the rest looked up from reference TRBV2 and TRBJ1-6, is EPEVTQTPSHQVTQMGQEVILRCVPISNHLYFYWYRQILGQKVEFLVSFYNNEISEKSEIFDDQFSVERPDGSNFTLKIRSTKLEDSAMYFCARGTGGFRNSPLHFGNGTRLTVT.

This chain uses TRBV7-9 with TRBJ2-7; D is ambiguous. Trimming left V 4 bases short and J 0 bases short, with 7 bases between. The CDR3 totals 13 residues. CDR1 is SEHNR, CDR2 FQNEAQ, per germline (reference sequence). The CDR3 loop reads CASSSPSSYEQYF. CDR3 coding DNA: TGTGCCAGCAGCTCCCCCTCCTCCTACGAGCAGTACTTC.

The V gene is TRBV12-5, the J gene TRBJ2-1; D gene uncertain. In germline, CDR1 is LGHNT, CDR2 FRNRAP. V was clipped by 2 bases and J by 3 bases, with 5 bases between them. The CDR3 is made up of 13 amino acids. The CDR3 DNA reads as TGTGCTAGTGGTTTGTTCAGCTACAATGAGCAGTTCTTC. This gives the protein CASGLFSYNEQFF. Full variable domain (outside the CDR3, taken from reference TRBV12-5 and TRBJ2-1): DARVTQTPRHKVTEMGQEVTMRCQPILGHNTVFWYRQTMMQGLELLAYFRNRAPLDDSGMPKDRFSAEMPDATLATLKIQPSEPRDSAVYFCASGLFSYNEQFFGPGTRLTVL.